This T cell receptor (beta chain) originates from a study of blood T cell repertoires in COVID-19. Some clones are missing from TCRdb's copy, which holds only in-frame ones; the method was immunoSEQ multiplex PCR. The table has about 64,000 clones, 75% to 95% seen once. The CDR3 contains 17 residues. Germline trimming cut 4 bases from V and 7 bases from J; bases unmatched to any gene: 14. Looked up from germline, CDR1 is SGHRS and CDR2 is YFSETQ. The chain carries TRBV5-1 and TRBJ2-1, with TRBD1 matching over 10 bases. This TCR derives from a woman of 80 years or more with active COVID-19. The sequenced sample consisted of peripheral blood. CDR3 amino acids: CASSIATGTGETNEQFF. For the CDR3, the DNA is TGCGCCAGCAGCATTGCTACCGGGACAGGGGAAACGAATGAGCAGTTCTTC.